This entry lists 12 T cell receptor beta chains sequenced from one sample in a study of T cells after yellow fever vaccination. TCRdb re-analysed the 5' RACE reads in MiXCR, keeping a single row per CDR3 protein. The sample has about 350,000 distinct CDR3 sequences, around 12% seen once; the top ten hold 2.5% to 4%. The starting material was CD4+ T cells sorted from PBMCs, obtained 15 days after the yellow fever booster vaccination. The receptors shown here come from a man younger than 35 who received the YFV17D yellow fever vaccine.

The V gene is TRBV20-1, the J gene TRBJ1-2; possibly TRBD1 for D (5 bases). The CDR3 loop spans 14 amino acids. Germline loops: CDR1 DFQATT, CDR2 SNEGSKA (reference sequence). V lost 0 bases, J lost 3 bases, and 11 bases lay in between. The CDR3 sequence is CSAREPGGDYGYTF. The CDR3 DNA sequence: TGCAGTGCTAGAGAGCCGGGGGGAGACTATGGCTACACCTTC.

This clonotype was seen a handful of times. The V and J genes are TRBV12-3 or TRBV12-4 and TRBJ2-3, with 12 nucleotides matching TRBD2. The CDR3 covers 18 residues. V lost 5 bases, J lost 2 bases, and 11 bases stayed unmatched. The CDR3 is CASSAPSGGALLTDTQYF. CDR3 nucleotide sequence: TGTGCCAGCAGTGCCCCTAGCGGGGGGGCCTTACTCACAGATACGCAGTATTTT.

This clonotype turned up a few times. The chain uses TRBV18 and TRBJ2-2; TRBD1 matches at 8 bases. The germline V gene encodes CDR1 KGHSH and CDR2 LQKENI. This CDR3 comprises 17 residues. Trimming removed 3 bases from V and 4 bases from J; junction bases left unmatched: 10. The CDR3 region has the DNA TGTGCCAGCTCACCGCGAGGACAGGGACGCGTCACCGGGGAGCTGTTTTTT. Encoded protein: CASSPRGQGRVTGELFF.

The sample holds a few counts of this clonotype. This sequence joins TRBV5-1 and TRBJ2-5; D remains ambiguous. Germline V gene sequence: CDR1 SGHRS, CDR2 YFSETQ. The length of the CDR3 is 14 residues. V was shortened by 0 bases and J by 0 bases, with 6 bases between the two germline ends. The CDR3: CASSLAVNQETQYF. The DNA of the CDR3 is TGCGCCAGCAGCTTGGCCGTCAACCAAGAGACCCAGTACTTC.

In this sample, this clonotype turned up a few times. Here the CDR3 reads CASSVGSKEREKLFF. The CDR3 DNA reads as TGTGCCAGCAGCGTAGGGTCGAAGGAGAGAGAAAAACTGTTTTTT. This sequence joins TRBV9 and TRBJ1-4; no reliable D call. The V gene's germline CDR1 is SGDLS and CDR2 YYNGEE. The CDR3 sequence is 15 residues long. Trimming pared 0 bases from V and 8 bases from J, leaving 14 bases between. The complete variable domain, with remaining parts taken from reference TRBV9 and TRBJ1-4, reads DSGVTQTPKHLITATGQRVTLRCSPRSGDLSVYWYQQSLDQGLQFLIQYYNGEERAKGNILERFSAQQFPDLHSELNLSSLELGDSALYFCASSVGSKEREKLFFGSGTQLSVL.

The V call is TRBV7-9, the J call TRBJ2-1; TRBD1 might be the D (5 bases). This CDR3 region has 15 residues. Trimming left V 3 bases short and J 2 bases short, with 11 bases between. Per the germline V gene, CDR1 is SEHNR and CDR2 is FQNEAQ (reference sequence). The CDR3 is CASSLMTVTYNEQFF. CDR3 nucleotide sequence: TGTGCCAGCAGCTTGATGACAGTTACCTACAATGAGCAGTTCTTC.

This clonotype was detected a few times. DNA for the CDR3: TGTGCCAGCAGCCCCAGGGGGGCCGGTGAGACCCAGTACTTC. Amino acids: CASSPRGAGETQYF. This chain joins TRBV11-1 and TRBJ2-5; D perhaps matches TRBD1 (7 bases). The CDR3 extends over 14 amino acids. The V end lost 5 bases, the J end lost 5 bases, and 15 bases lay between the germline ends. CDR1 and CDR2 (germline): SGHAT, FQDESV (reference sequence).

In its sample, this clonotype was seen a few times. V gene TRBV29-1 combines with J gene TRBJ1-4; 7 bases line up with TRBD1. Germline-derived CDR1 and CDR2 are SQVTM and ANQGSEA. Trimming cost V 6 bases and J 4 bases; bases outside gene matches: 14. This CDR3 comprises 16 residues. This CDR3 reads CSVKGLGTAHNEKLFF. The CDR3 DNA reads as TGCAGCGTGAAAGGCCTAGGGACAGCTCATAATGAAAAACTGTTTTTT.

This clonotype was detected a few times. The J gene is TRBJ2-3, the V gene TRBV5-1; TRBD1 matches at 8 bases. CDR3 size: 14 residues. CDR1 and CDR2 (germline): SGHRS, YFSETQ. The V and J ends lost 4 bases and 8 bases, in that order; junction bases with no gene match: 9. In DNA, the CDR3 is TGCGCCAGCAGCACCGGACAGGGACGGGGTACGCAGTATTTT. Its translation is CASSTGQGRGTQYF.

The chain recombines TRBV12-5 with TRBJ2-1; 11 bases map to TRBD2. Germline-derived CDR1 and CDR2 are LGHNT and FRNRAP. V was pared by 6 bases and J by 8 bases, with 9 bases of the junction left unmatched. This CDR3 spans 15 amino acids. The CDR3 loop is CASGLAGGPRDEQFF. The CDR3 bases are TGTGCTAGTGGGTTAGCGGGGGGGCCTAGGGATGAGCAGTTCTTC.

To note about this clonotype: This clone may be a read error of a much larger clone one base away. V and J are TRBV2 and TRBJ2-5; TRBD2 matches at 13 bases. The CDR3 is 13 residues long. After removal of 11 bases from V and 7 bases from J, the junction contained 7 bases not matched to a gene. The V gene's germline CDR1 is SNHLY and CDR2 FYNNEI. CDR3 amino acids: CAGGLAGVGTQYF. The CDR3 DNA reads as TGTGCCGGTGGACTAGCGGGGGTAGGGACCCAGTACTTC.

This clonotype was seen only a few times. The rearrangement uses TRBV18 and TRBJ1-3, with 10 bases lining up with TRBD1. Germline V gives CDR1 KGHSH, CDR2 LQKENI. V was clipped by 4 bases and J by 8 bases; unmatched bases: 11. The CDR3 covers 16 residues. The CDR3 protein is CASSLTGTGDSDTIYF. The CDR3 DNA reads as TGTGCCAGCTCACTCACCGGGACAGGGGATTCGGACACCATATATTTT.